This is a list of T cell receptor beta chains from one sample in a study of blood T cell repertoires in COVID-19. Sequencing was performed with immunoSEQ multiplex PCR; in TCRdb, only in-frame clones are kept and a portion is missing. Here the sample spans approximately 120,000 clones, around four fifths being singletons. Sequenced input: peripheral blood. These receptors were obtained from a man aged 80 or over with COVID-19, enrolled during active disease. Both conserved end residues are part of each CDR3. The order of the fields is CDR3 length, J gene, V gene, D gene, clone size, CDR3 DNA, CDR3 protein. D genes are given only for firm matches. Size tells how often a clone was seen (once, few, many) or the class of an expanded clone, and some rows leave it out.

>13|TRBJ2-3|TRBV25-1|TRBD2|.
TGTGCCAGCAGTTCCGGGGGGGGTGTGAACCAGTATTTT
CASSSGGGVNQYF
>14|TRBJ2-1|TRBV28|TRBD2|once
TGTGCCAGCAGTTTAGCGGGAGGGCCCAGACCTCGGTTCTTC
CASSLAGGPRPRFF
>14|TRBJ1-2|TRBV28|TRBD1|.
TGTGCCAGCAGTACCAGGACAGGTCTCTATGGCTACACCTTC
CASSTRTGLYGYTF
>15|TRBJ2-3|TRBV4-3|.|once
TGCGCCAGCAGCCAACTACAGGGAGGGGGGGATACGCAGTATTTT
CASSQLQGGGDTQYF
>15|TRBJ1-1|TRBV6-2/TRBV6-3|TRBD1|.
TGTGCCAGCAGCGACACAGGGGCTGCGGGGACTGAAGCTTTCTTT
CASSDTGAAGTEAFF
>15|TRBJ2-2|TRBV28|TRBD1|.
TGTGCCAGCCGGACCGGGACAGCGAACACCGGGGAGCTGTTTTTT
CASRTGTANTGELFF
>14|TRBJ1-1|TRBV19|.|few
TGTGCCAGTAGTCCTCAGGATACCAACACTGAAGCTTTCTTT
CASSPQDTNTEAFF
>13|TRBJ2-5|TRBV7-2|.|once
TGTGCCAGCAGGCAGGGGAACCAAGAGACCCAGTACTTC
CASRQGNQETQYF
>14|TRBJ2-7|TRBV28|.|once
TGTGCCAGCAGTTTAGCGGGAAGCTCCTACGAGCAGTACTTC
CASSLAGSSYEQYF
>16|TRBJ2-1|TRBV28|.|once
TGTGCCAGCAGTGCCCCGGGATCCACTGCCTACAATGAGCAGTTCTTC
CASSAPGSTAYNEQFF
>15|TRBJ2-7|TRBV6-1|.|.
TGTGCCAGCAGTTCCCCCCCGGACAGCTCCTACGAGCAGTACTTC
CASSSPPDSSYEQYF
>13|TRBJ1-5|TRBV4-1|.|.
TGCGCCAGCAGCCAAGTGGGCCGTCAGCCCCAGCATTTT
CASSQVGRQPQHF
>13|TRBJ1-2|TRBV11-2|TRBD1|many
TGTGCCAGCAGTGTGGACAGGGACTATGGCTACACCTTC
CASSVDRDYGYTF
>12|TRBJ1-6|TRBV29-1|.|.
TGCAGCGTTGGGGACAACGACTCACCCCTCCACTTT
CSVGDNDSPLHF
>13|TRBJ1-5|TRBV20-1|.|.
TGCAGTGCTAGTTGGCAGTTCGATCAGCCCCAGCATTTT
CSASWQFDQPQHF
>14|TRBJ2-7|TRBV4-2|TRBD2|.
TGTGCCAGCAGCCCCGGGACTAGCTCTAGCGAGCAGTACTTC
CASSPGTSSSEQYF
>13|TRBJ1-2|TRBV12-3/TRBV12-4|.|.
TGTGCCAGCAGTCTCAGGGGTGGATATGGCTACACCTTC
CASSLRGGYGYTF
>15|TRBJ2-1|TRBV4-1|TRBD1|.
TGCGCCAGCAGCCAAGGACAGGGGGCATGGAATGAGCAGTTCTTC
CASSQGQGAWNEQFF
>14|TRBJ2-1|TRBV5-1|TRBD2|.
TGCGCCAGCAGTTTGCGGGAGCGGGAGGTACAGCAGTTCTTC
CASSLREREVQQFF
>13|TRBJ2-5|TRBV12-3/TRBV12-4|.|.
TGTGCCAGCAGAATTAGCCCGGGTGAGACCCAGTACTTC
CASRISPGETQYF
>16|TRBJ2-5|TRBV19|.|.
TGTGCCAGTAGGTTAGGGACAGCGGGAGCCCAAGAGACCCAGTACTTC
CASRLGTAGAQETQYF
>14|TRBJ1-5|TRBV6-6|.|once
TGTGCCAGCAGCCCCCAACAGGGCAATCAGCCCCAGCATTTT
CASSPQQGNQPQHF
>14|TRBJ1-1|TRBV6-1|.|.
TGTGCCAGCAGTGAAGGGACATTGAACACTGAAGCTTTCTTT
CASSEGTLNTEAFF
>14|TRBJ1-2|TRBV28|.|.
TGTGCCAGCAGTACTCTGGAGACAGTTCTTGGCTACACCTTC
CASSTLETVLGYTF
>12|TRBJ2-5|TRBV12-3/TRBV12-4|TRBD2|.
TGTGCCAGCAGTATGGGAGGGCAGACCCAGTACTTC
CASSMGGQTQYF
>16|TRBJ2-3|TRBV27|TRBD2|.
TGTGCCAGCAGTTTACTTTTAGCGGGGGGGACAGATACGCAGTATTTT
CASSLLLAGGTDTQYF
>15|TRBJ2-7|TRBV4-2|TRBD1|.
TGTGCCAGCAGCCAAGAAGGACAGGATTATTGGGAGCAGTACTTC
CASSQEGQDYWEQYF
>12|TRBJ2-1|TRBV6-5|.|.
TGTGCCAGCACTAGGGACTTCAATGAGCAGTTCTTC
CASTRDFNEQFF
>14|TRBJ1-5|TRBV4-1|.|.
TGCGCCAGCAGCCAAGGACAATCTGATCAGCCCCAGCATTTT
CASSQGQSDQPQHF
>17|TRBJ2-7|TRBV27|TRBD2|.
TGTGCCAGCAGGCTAAGCGGACTAGCGGGTGGAGTCTACGAGCAGTACTTC
CASRLSGLAGGVYEQYF
>18|TRBJ2-2|TRBV19|TRBD2|.
TGTGCCAGTATGCGTCCAAGGACTAGCGGGAGTTTGTCCGGGGAGCTGTTTTTT
CASMRPRTSGSLSGELFF
>14|TRBJ2-5|TRBV7-9|.|.
TGTGCCAGCAGCCATAGCGGATCCCAAGAGACCCAGTACTTC
CASSHSGSQETQYF
>13|TRBJ2-3|TRBV29-1|TRBD2|.
TGCAGCGTCGTTACTAGCGGCACAGATACGCAGTATTTT
CSVVTSGTDTQYF
>15|TRBJ1-5|TRBV6-5|.|.
TGTGCCAGCAGGGCCCCGGGAGGTCGGGATCAGCCCCAGCATTTT
CASRAPGGRDQPQHF
>16|TRBJ2-1|TRBV4-2|TRBD2|.
TGTGCCAGCAGCCGCTTTAGCGGGAGTTCCTACAATGAGCAGTTCTTC
CASSRFSGSSYNEQFF
>14|TRBJ1-5|TRBV7-2|.|.
TGTGCCAGCAGCCCCGACAGGCTCAATCAGCCCCAGCATTTT
CASSPDRLNQPQHF
>14|TRBJ1-4|TRBV30|TRBD1|.
TGTGCCTGGAGCTTGGGACAGGGATACGAAAAACTGTTTTTT
CAWSLGQGYEKLFF
>13|TRBJ2-7|TRBV5-8|TRBD1|.
TGTGCCAGCAGCCCAGGGACAGGCTCCAAGCAGTACTTC
CASSPGTGSKQYF
>16|TRBJ2-1|TRBV6-2/TRBV6-3|TRBD2|few
TGTGCCAGCAGTTATTTAGCGGGAGTCACCTACAATGAGCAGTTCTTC
CASSYLAGVTYNEQFF
>13|TRBJ1-2|TRBV7-6|.|.
TGTGCCAGCAGCCGCGAACAGCTATATGGCTACACCTTC
CASSREQLYGYTF
>15|TRBJ2-3|TRBV10-3|.|.
TGTGCCATCAGTGAAAGACGGACTAGCACAGATACGCAGTATTTT
CAISERRTSTDTQYF
>14|TRBJ1-2|TRBV7-9|TRBD1|.
TGTGCCAGCAGCTTAGGCAGGGGGGACTATGGCTACACCTTC
CASSLGRGDYGYTF
>13|TRBJ2-2|TRBV6-5|.|few
TGTGCCAGCAGTCCGCGGGAAACCGGGGAGCTGTTTTTT
CASSPRETGELFF
>14|TRBJ1-2|TRBV29-1|.|.
TGCAGCGCTTCAAGGGCGGGGGAATTGTATGGCTACACCTTC
CSASRAGELYGYTF
>15|TRBJ2-7|TRBV27|TRBD2|.
TGTGCCAGCAGTTTATCGGGGACTAGCGGGATTGTGCAGTACTTC
CASSLSGTSGIVQYF
>16|TRBJ1-6|TRBV19|TRBD1|.
TGTGCCAGTAGTATCAACGGACAGGTGCGAAATTCACCCCTCCACTTT
CASSINGQVRNSPLHF
>15|TRBJ1-5|TRBV30|TRBD1|.
TGTGCCTGGAGTGGCTGGGACAGGGTGGGTCAGCCCCAGCATTTT
CAWSGWDRVGQPQHF
>16|TRBJ2-5|TRBV5-1|TRBD2|.
TGCGCCAGCAGCTTGTTGCTAGCGGGAGGGCCGGAGACCCAGTACTTC
CASSLLLAGGPETQYF
>15|TRBJ2-7|TRBV19|TRBD1|few
TGTGCCAGTAGTGCAGAGACAGGGAATCGCAACGAGCAGTACTTC
CASSAETGNRNEQYF
>14|TRBJ1-4|TRBV2|TRBD1|few
TGTGCCAGCAGTGGGGGGACAGGGGGTGAAAAACTGTTTTTT
CASSGGTGGEKLFF
>14|TRBJ2-7|TRBV7-2|TRBD2|.
TGTGCCAGCAGGCGGGGGTTAATCTCCTACGAGCAGTACTTC
CASRRGLISYEQYF
>16|TRBJ1-2|TRBV19|TRBD1|.
TGTGCCAGTAGTATACAGGGGGCTCAACCAAACTATGGCTACACCTTC
CASSIQGAQPNYGYTF
>14|TRBJ1-6|TRBV19|.|.
TGTGCCAGTAGTGGAGGCGGACGTAATTCACCCCTCCACTTT
CASSGGGRNSPLHF
>14|TRBJ2-1|TRBV7-8|.|once
TGTGCCAGCAGCTTAGTGGACAGCTACAATGAGCAGTTCTTC
CASSLVDSYNEQFF
>17|TRBJ1-1|TRBV23-1|.|once
TGCGCCAGCAGTCACCGCAACTCCAGGATTAAAAACACTGAAGCTTTCTTT
CASSHRNSRIKNTEAFF